The 22 T cell receptor beta chains given below trace back to one sample, sequenced in a study of T cell responses to AZD1222 COVID-19 vaccine. The repertoire was sequenced with immunoSEQ multiplex PCR; TCRdb's copy has only in-frame clones and lacks some. The sample records roughly 120,000 clones, less than 95% being singletons. Source: peripheral blood, taken on day 0 of AZD1222 vaccination. Every receptor here comes from an adult in good health.

CDR3 in amino acids: CASSAGQGVEAFF. The CDR3 bases are TGTGCCAGCAGTGCCGGACAGGGGGTGGAAGCTTTCTTT. V gene TRBV27 combines with J gene TRBJ1-1; TRBD1 aligns across 10 bases. Losses at the gene ends were 5 bases for V and 8 bases for J; bases not matched to a gene: 5. Germline V lookup: CDR1 MNHEY, CDR2 SMNVEV (reference sequence). This CDR3 is 13 amino acids long.

This clone was detected only once. The gene calls are TRBV7-2 and TRBJ1-1, with D perhaps matching TRBD1 (5 bases). CDR1 is SGHTA and CDR2 is FQGNSA in the germline V gene. Deletions cut 5 bases from V and 7 bases from J, with 14 bases between. The CDR3 has 13 residues. The CDR3 here is CASSPGGKSEAFF. The CDR3 bases are TGTGCCAGCAGCCCTGGGGGGAAAAGTGAAGCTTTCTTT.

This sequence joins TRBV10-2 and TRBJ1-3, with 9 positions matching TRBD1. Trimming took 2 bases from V and 4 from J; bases not matched to a gene: 6. The CDR3 has 16 amino acids. Germline CDR1 is WSHSY and CDR2 is SAAADI. Here the CDR3 reads CASSEPWTGAGNTIYF. The CDR3, as DNA: TGCGCCAGCAGTGAGCCCTGGACAGGGGCGGGAAACACCATATATTTT.

The chain employs TRBV21-1 and TRBJ1-3; the table's D call TRBD1 went unverified against the DNA. TRBV21-1 is a recognized pseudogene. The CDR3 consists of 15 residues. CDR3 nucleotides: TGTGCCAGCAGCGCTCCCGGACAGGGGGCAAACACCATATATTTT. As protein: CASSAPGQGANTIYF.

The chain uses TRBV5-6 and TRBJ2-7; TRBD1 aligns across 12 bases. The V and J ends lost 4 bases and 5 bases, in that order; junction bases with no gene match: 10. Germline CDR1 reads SGHDT; CDR2 reads YYEEEE. The CDR3 is 16 amino acids. CDR3 sequence (DNA): TGTGCCAGCAGCATCAGGGACAGGGGGCGGGAGGACGAGCAGTACTTC. Its translation is CASSIRDRGREDEQYF.

This clone was counted once. This rearrangement joins TRBV6-5 to TRBJ2-3; TRBD2 aligns across 7 bases. J was trimmed by 0 bases and V by 4 bases; bases with no gene match: 1. CDR1 and CDR2 from the germline V gene are MNHEY and SVGAGI. The CDR3 has 14 residues. In nucleotides, the CDR3 is TGTGCCAGCAGTTTCGGGGGGAGCACAGATACGCAGTATTTT. This translates into CASSFGGSTDTQYF.

The DNA for the CDR3 is TGTGCCAGCAGCCAAAGGACAGGGGCCTCCTACGAGCAGTACTTC. It specifies CASSQRTGASYEQYF. The rearrangement uses TRBV11-2 and TRBJ2-7; 9 bases are shared with TRBD1. The germline V gene has CDR1 SGHAT and CDR2 FQNNGV. After removal of 5 bases from V and 0 bases from J, the junction contained 5 bases not matched to a gene. The CDR3 sequence is 15 residues long.

The chain has TRBV2 and TRBJ1-4; no clear D gene. The CDR3 spans 14 residues. CDR1 and CDR2 (germline): SNHLY, FYNNEI. V was cut by 3 bases and J by 3 bases, with 8 bases left in between. The CDR3 here is CASSEVTSNEKLFF. The CDR3 nucleotides read TGTGCCAGCAGTGAGGTCACATCTAATGAAAAACTGTTTTTT.

CDR3 DNA sequence: TGTGCCAGCAGTTCCCTTCTGGAGACCCAGTACTTC. It is translated as CASSSLLETQYF. This sequence joins TRBV28 and TRBJ2-5; D is uncertain. The CDR3 length is 12 residues. Germline V lookup: CDR1 MDHEN, CDR2 SYDVKM. V lost 4 bases to trimming and J lost 5 bases, with 8 bases between them.

The chain has TRBV16 and TRBJ1-1; D perhaps matches TRBD1 (5 bases). Germline V gene sequence: CDR1 KGHSY, CDR2 FQNENV. CDR3 size: 15 residues. The ends were cut back, 4 bases at V and 3 bases at J, with 15 bases in the middle. The CDR3 DNA reads TGTGCCAGCAGCCGTATCTCGGGACCTGACACTGAAGCTTTCTTT. Amino acid sequence: CASSRISGPDTEAFF.

This clone was counted a few times. V usage is TRBV5-1 and J usage is TRBJ2-5; D not certain. Germline assignment: CDR1 SGHRS and CDR2 YFSETQ. CDR3 length: 14 residues. V gave up 0 bases and J gave up 3 bases, with 9 bases separating them. The CDR3 DNA sequence: TGCGCCAGCAGCTTGGCCTTTAGTAAAGAGACCCAGTACTTC. As protein: CASSLAFSKETQYF.

The rearrangement uses TRBV29-1 and TRBJ2-5; 9 bases match TRBD1. Trimming took 4 bases from V and 5 from J; bases not matched to a gene: 8. This CDR3 is 14 amino acids long. Germline CDR1 SQVTM, CDR2 ANQGSEA. The CDR3 spells CSVGPGQGRETQYF. The CDR3 DNA follows: TGCAGCGTTGGGCCGGGACAGGGTCGGGAGACCCAGTACTTC.

The chain uses TRBV2 and TRBJ2-1; TRBD1 or TRBD2 may be the D gene (5 bases each). The V end lost 8 bases, the J end lost 12 bases, and 14 bases lay between the germline ends. The CDR3 contains 11 residues. CDR1 and CDR2 (germline): SNHLY, FYNNEI. CDR3 nucleotides: TGTGCCAGCGCTCCGGGGACGGGGCAGTTCTTC. It is translated as CASAPGTGQFF.

The V gene is TRBV27, the J gene TRBJ2-1; the D is unclear. The CDR3 has 13 amino acids. Germline lookup yields CDR1 MNHEY and CDR2 SMNVEV (reference sequence). V lost 1 base and J lost 3, with 4 bases in between. As DNA, the CDR3 is TGTGCCAGCAGTTTATATATCTACAATGAGCAGTTCTTC. This sequence encodes CASSLYIYNEQFF.

This clone occurred once. The rearrangement joins TRBV19 to TRBJ1-5; D perhaps matches TRBD1 (5 bases). The CDR3 spans 12 residues. Germline lookup yields CDR1 LNHDA and CDR2 SQIVND (reference sequence). Trimming left V 5 bases short and J 6 bases short, with 8 bases between. CDR3 region: CASSWGGQPQHF. The CDR3 coding sequence is TGTGCCAGTAGTTGGGGGGGTCAGCCCCAGCATTTT. The full variable domain, in which reference TRBV19 and TRBJ1-5 provide the parts outside the CDR3, is DGGITQSPKYLFRKEGQNVTLSCEQNLNHDAMYWYRQDPGQGLRLIYYSQIVNDFQKGDIAEGYSVSREKKESFPLTVTSAQKNPTAFYLCASSWGGQPQHFGDGTRLSIL.

V is TRBV6-1 and J is TRBJ1-2, with 10 bases matching TRBD1. Germline lookup yields CDR1 MNHNS and CDR2 SASEGT. After removal of 0 bases from V and 4 bases from J, the junction contained 2 bases not matched to a gene. The CDR3 contains 15 residues. CDR3 residues: CASSEAGDRGYGYTF. The CDR3, as DNA: TGTGCCAGCAGTGAAGCTGGGGACAGGGGCTATGGCTACACCTTC.

The V call is TRBV19, the J call TRBJ1-5; possible D gene TRBD1, 6 bases. The V and J ends lost 9 bases and 5 bases respectively, with 14 bases between them. The CDR3 runs 13 residues. The germline gives CDR1 LNHDA, CDR2 SQIVND (reference sequence). The CDR3 protein is CASNRGIYQPQHF. The CDR3 DNA is TGTGCCAGCAATAGGGGGATTTATCAGCCCCAGCATTTT.

J is TRBJ1-1 and V is TRBV24-1; the match to TRBD1 covers 9 bases. Trimming at V came to 4 bases and at J to 7 bases, leaving 6 bases not matched to a gene. The CDR3 consists of 14 residues. Germline CDR1 and CDR2: KGHDR and SFDVKD. The CDR3 loop reads CATSDTDRGGEAFF. CDR3 bases: TGTGCCACCAGTGACACGGACAGGGGTGGTGAAGCTTTCTTT.

The J gene is TRBJ2-7, the V gene TRBV6-5, with 9 bases lining up with TRBD1. With 2 bases clipped from V and 3 bases from J, the junction kept 5 bases outside the gene matches. Germline loops: CDR1 MNHEY, CDR2 SVGAGI. The CDR3 runs 15 residues. CDR3 in amino acids: CASSYPTGQGYEQYF. Here the CDR3 DNA reads TGTGCCAGCAGTTACCCAACGGGACAGGGCTACGAGCAGTACTTC.

The V gene is TRBV7-2, the J gene TRBJ2-2; 15 bases are a match to TRBD2. The V gene's germline CDR1 is SGHTA and CDR2 FQGNSA. The CDR3 runs to 17 residues. With 5 bases clipped from V and 2 bases from J, the junction kept 3 bases outside the gene matches. CDR3 sequence: CASSPGLAGGNTGELFF. The CDR3, as DNA: TGTGCCAGCAGCCCGGGACTAGCGGGGGGAAACACCGGGGAGCTGTTTTTT. Based on the CDR3 plus reference TRBV7-2 and TRBJ2-2, the full variable domain is GAGVSQSPSNKVTEKGKDVELRCDPISGHTALYWYRQSLGQGLEFLIYFQGNSAPDKSGLPSDRFSAERTGGSVSTLTIQRTQQEDSAVYLCASSPGLAGGNTGELFFGEGSRLTVL.

This sequence joins TRBV6-4 and TRBJ1-5, with 7 bases fitting TRBD1. The CDR3 loop spans 14 amino acids. Trimming at V came to 3 bases and at J to 6 bases, leaving 5 bases not matched to a gene. In germline, CDR1 is MRHNA, CDR2 SNTAGT. For the CDR3, the DNA is TGTGCCAGCAGTGAAACGGAGGGGGCTCAGCCCCAGCATTTT. Translated: CASSETEGAQPQHF.

The rearrangement links TRBV7-9 to TRBJ1-5, with D perhaps TRBD1 (6 bases). Between the trimmed V and J ends, which lost 4 bases and 13 bases, there was a span of 14 bases. Germline V gene data show CDR1 as SEHNR and CDR2 as FQNEAQ (reference sequence). The CDR3 has 12 amino acids. The CDR3 DNA reads as TGTGCCAGCAGCTCGGACAGATCTGCACAGCATTTT. Protein sequence: CASSSDRSAQHF. Full variable domain (remainder filled in from reference TRBV7-9 and TRBJ1-5): DTGVSQNPRHKITKRGQNVTFRCDPISEHNRLYWYRQTLGQGPEFLTYFQNEAQLEKSRLLSDRFSAERPKGSFSTLEIQRTEQGDSAMYLCASSSDRSAQHFGDGTRLSIL.